Listed below are T cell receptor beta chains from one sample, sequenced in a study of cytomegalovirus exposure and HLA in healthy donors. Profiling relied on immunoSEQ multiplex PCR, and the TCRdb table lists in-frame clones only, not all of them. This table holds under 150,000 clones, 82% found once. The material sequenced was PBMCs. The source is a male donor in good health and CMV-seronegative. Each CDR3 is given with its conserved first and last residue. D genes are given only for firm matches. Where a row states a size, it is once, few, many or the class of an expanded clone; other rows omit it.

clone size,CDR3 length,J gene,V gene,D gene,CDR3 protein,CDR3 DNA
NA,16,TRBJ1-1,TRBV5-1,NA,CASSLELTGLNTEAFF,TGCGCCAGCAGCTTGGAGCTGACAGGCCTGAACACTGAAGCTTTCTTT
few,16,TRBJ2-7,TRBV18,TRBD2,CASSPETGTSVGEQYF,TGTGCCAGCTCACCGGAGACCGGGACTAGCGTCGGGGAGCAGTACTTC
few,15,TRBJ1-4,TRBV7-9,NA,CSSSLAGGSNEKLFF,TGTTCCAGCAGCTTAGCGGGAGGGTCCAACGAAAAACTGTTTTTT
NA,12,TRBJ2-7,TRBV28,TRBD1,CASSPHDREQYF,TGTGCCAGCAGCCCCCATGACAGGGAACAGTACTTC
few,13,TRBJ1-1,TRBV4-3,NA,CASSPGGNTEAFF,TGCGCCAGCAGCCCCGGGGGGAACACTGAAGCTTTCTTT
NA,15,TRBJ2-1,TRBV18,NA,CASSPSKSSYNEQFF,TGTGCCAGCTCTCCTAGCAAGAGCTCCTACAATGAGCAGTTCTTC
NA,15,TRBJ2-7,TRBV4-3,TRBD2,CASSQGLAGYYEQYF,TGCGCCAGCAGCCAGGGACTAGCGGGTTACTACGAGCAGTACTTC
NA,13,TRBJ2-1,TRBV10-3,NA,CAIRPGQYNEQFF,TGTGCCATCCGACCCGGACAGTACAATGAGCAGTTCTTC
NA,14,TRBJ2-1,TRBV11-2,NA,CASSSQFWGVEQFF,TGTGCCAGCAGCTCCCAGTTTTGGGGAGTTGAGCAGTTCTTC
NA,14,TRBJ2-2,TRBV7-9,NA,CASSLDRQPGELFF,TGTGCCAGCAGCTTAGATCGACAACCCGGGGAGCTGTTTTTT
NA,15,TRBJ1-2,TRBV4-3,NA,CASSVTGSQGYGYTF,TGCGCCAGCAGTGTCACCGGGTCCCAAGGATATGGCTACACCTTC
NA,16,TRBJ2-1,TRBV2,TRBD2,CASSEGAGESYNEQFF,TGTGCCAGCAGTGAAGGAGCGGGAGAGTCCTACAATGAGCAGTTCTTC
NA,14,TRBJ2-1,TRBV5-1,TRBD1,CASSAPGQLNEQFF,TGCGCCAGCAGCGCACCGGGACAGCTCAATGAGCAGTTCTTC
NA,13,TRBJ1-2,TRBV9,TRBD1,CASSARTGGGYTF,TGTGCCAGCAGCGCTAGGACAGGGGGCGGCTACACCTTC
NA,15,TRBJ2-5,TRBV19,TRBD1,CASSTPTGVLETQYF,TGTGCCAGTAGTACCCCGACAGGGGTGCTGGAGACCCAGTACTTC
NA,13,TRBJ2-4,TRBV6-1,NA,CASSELVGNIQYF,TGTGCCAGCAGTGAACTGGTCGGAAACATTCAGTACTTC
NA,16,TRBJ2-1,TRBV7-8,TRBD2,CASSSARTSGRNEQFF,TGTGCCAGCAGCTCCGCCCGGACTAGCGGGAGAAATGAGCAGTTCTTC
NA,15,TRBJ2-7,TRBV5-5,NA,CASSPLLADTTKQYF,TGTGCCAGCAGCCCCCTACTAGCAGACACTACGAAGCAGTACTTC
NA,12,TRBJ1-1,TRBV5-4,NA,CASSLQNTEAFF,TGTGCCAGCAGCTTGCAGAACACTGAAGCTTTCTTT
few,11,TRBJ1-2,TRBV5-6,TRBD1,CASSFGQVCTF,TGTGCCAGCAGCTTTGGACAGGTTTGCACCTTC
NA,15,TRBJ1-4,TRBV18,NA,CASSPDSLTNEKLFF,TGTGCCAGCTCACCCGACTCACTGACTAATGAAAAACTGTTTTTT
NA,13,TRBJ1-1,TRBV4-3,NA,CASSQGTVEAAFF,TGCGCCAGCAGCCAAGGAACTGTTGAGGCGGCTTTCTTT
NA,15,TRBJ2-5,TRBV19,NA,CASSFGGNRQETQYF,TGTGCCAGTAGTTTCGGCGGAAATAGGCAAGAGACCCAGTACTTC
few,13,TRBJ1-1,TRBV4-1,TRBD1,CASKRQGYTEAFF,TGCGCCAGCAAGAGACAGGGCTACACTGAAGCTTTCTTT
NA,13,TRBJ2-7,TRBV5-6,TRBD1,CASSSGQSYEQYF,TGTGCCAGCAGCTCGGGACAGTCCTACGAGCAGTACTTC
NA,14,TRBJ1-1,TRBV19,TRBD1,CASNTQGMNTEAFF,TGTGCCAGTAATACACAGGGGATGAACACTGAAGCTTTCTTT
NA,15,TRBJ2-1,TRBV6-6,TRBD2,CASSFSGTSRGEQFF,TGTGCCAGCAGTTTCTCCGGGACTAGTCGAGGTGAGCAGTTCTTC
NA,14,TRBJ2-7,TRBV6-5,NA,CASNDRGASYEQYF,TGTGCCAGCAATGACAGAGGAGCTTCCTACGAGCAGTACTTC
NA,13,TRBJ1-2,TRBV15,NA,CATSRQTGNGYTF,TGTGCCACCAGCAGACAAACAGGGAATGGCTACACCTTC
NA,13,TRBJ2-7,TRBV27,NA,CASSVGGNYEQYF,TGTGCCAGCAGCGTGGGAGGTAACTACGAGCAGTACTTC
NA,12,TRBJ2-1,TRBV4-1,NA,CASSQPGDKEFF,TGCGCCAGCAGCCAACCCGGGGACAAAGAGTTCTTC
NA,14,TRBJ2-5,TRBV11-2,NA,CASSSLSSQETQYF,TGTGCCAGCAGCTCCCTTTCGTCCCAAGAGACCCAGTACTTC
once,11,TRBJ2-1,TRBV29-1,NA,CSLLSVGGQFF,TGCAGCCTCCTCTCTGTGGGGGGGCAGTTCTTC
NA,14,TRBJ2-2,TRBV6-5,NA,CASSSGQNTGELFF,TGTGCCAGCAGTTCGGGACAGAACACCGGGGAGCTGTTTTTT
NA,15,TRBJ2-2,TRBV4-1,NA,CASSARVPGTGELFF,TGCGCCAGCAGCGCCCGGGTCCCGGGTACCGGGGAGCTGTTTTTT
NA,15,TRBJ2-1,TRBV7-3,TRBD2,CASSFKTSGIGEQFF,TGTGCCAGCAGCTTCAAAACTAGCGGGATAGGTGAGCAGTTCTTC
NA,15,TRBJ2-1,TRBV27,NA,CASSLSTGAYNEQFF,TGTGCCAGCAGCCTCTCGACCGGGGCCTACAATGAGCAGTTCTTC
NA,20,TRBJ2-3,TRBV27,TRBD2,CASSLLGTSGRAASTDTQYF,TGTGCCAGCAGTTTACTCGGGACTAGCGGGAGGGCCGCTAGCACAGATACGCAGTATTTT
NA,11,TRBJ1-2,TRBV19,NA,CASGGILSGTF,TGTGCCTCGGGAGGGATTCTATCCGGTACCTTC
NA,15,TRBJ1-1,TRBV11-2,NA,CASSFYSPGNTEAFF,TGTGCCAGCAGCTTTTACAGCCCCGGGAACACTGAAGCTTTCTTT
NA,16,TRBJ1-5,TRBV4-3,NA,CASRQRGGAYGQPQHF,TGCGCCAGCAGGCAGAGAGGGGGGGCTTATGGGCAGCCCCAGCATTTT
NA,15,TRBJ2-2,TRBV7-3,TRBD2,CASKASGSDAGELFF,TGTGCCAGCAAGGCTAGCGGGAGCGACGCCGGGGAGCTGTTTTTT
NA,14,TRBJ1-3,TRBV13,NA,CASSGLVAGNTIYF,TGTGCCAGCAGCGGTCTTGTAGCGGGAAACACCATATATTTT
NA,19,TRBJ1-1,TRBV27,TRBD1,CASSLFHPGTGYVNTEAFF,TGTGCCAGCAGTTTATTCCACCCGGGGACAGGGTACGTGAACACTGAAGCTTTCTTT
NA,16,TRBJ2-5,TRBV11-3,TRBD1,CASSLGGTGGQETQYF,TGTGCCAGCAGCTTAGGGGGGACAGGGGGTCAAGAGACCCAGTACTTC
NA,16,TRBJ2-2,TRBV11-3,NA,CASSLDPPGSTGELFF,TGTGCCAGCAGCTTAGATCCCCCAGGATCCACCGGGGAGCTGTTTTTT
few,12,TRBJ1-1,TRBV27,NA,CASSLSGDEAFF,TGTGCCAGCAGTTTGTCCGGGGATGAAGCTTTCTTT
NA,16,TRBJ1-5,TRBV28,TRBD1,CASSEPGQGAWQPQHF,TGTGCCAGCAGCGAACCGGGACAGGGGGCTTGGCAGCCCCAGCATTTT